The T cell receptor beta chain described here comes from a study of vaccination and CD4 T cells after COVID-19. As for the study in general: All convalescent patients were nasal swab PCR positive for SARS-CoV-2; several had mild and one severe disease. Overlapping peptides of the spike proteins of SARS-CoV-2, HCoV-NL63, HCoV-OC43 and HCoV-229E were used for cell stimulation. Whole-study findings and limits: Median numbers of SARS-CoV-2-reactive clonotypes increased from 21 to 38 (not a significant change).

Cultured CD4+ T-cell DNA underwent Oncomine TCR Beta short-read sequencing. TCRdb ran MiXCR on the PCR reads and lists one entry per CDR3 protein. Of some 18,000 distinct CDR3 sequences listed, roughly three fifths were seen once; the top ten hold around 6.6%. Treatment here: roughly 10-day PBMC culture with coronavirus spike peptide pools or control peptides (ViraFEST assay). The germline V and J ends were trimmed by 3 bases and 9 bases, with 12 bases remaining between them. Germline V gives CDR1 DFQATT, CDR2 SNEGSKA (reference sequence). This CDR3 is built from 12 residues. Turning to this clonotype: Its specificity is not known.

The material was CD4+ T cells from blood, cultured in vitro, obtained before SARS-CoV-2 vaccination. The gene calls are TRBV20-1 and TRBJ1-5; D is uncertain. The receptor's source is a human donor who had recovered from COVID-19. The CDR3 nucleotides read TGCAGTGCTAGTACGGGGAGTGGGCCCCAGCATTTT. Amino acids: CSASTGSGPQHF.